The rows below give T cell receptor beta chains drawn from one sample of a study of cytomegalovirus exposure and HLA in healthy donors. Produced via immunoSEQ multiplex PCR; TCRdb's table is partial and in-frame only. The sample contains some 50,000 clones, about 71% of which appear only once. The specimen sequenced was PBMCs. The receptors were gathered from a woman in her fifties or sixties in good health and CMV-seropositive. CDR3s leave out the opening cysteine and the closing phenylalanine or tryptophan. A D gene is named only where the DNA matches it firmly.

d_gene,v_gene,j_gene,CDR3aa
-,TRBV5-8,TRBJ1-3,ASSLAKAAGNTIY
-,TRBV7-3,TRBJ2-1,ASSFGQGHNEQF
-,TRBV28,TRBJ2-2,ASNYYPDTGELF
-,TRBV27,TRBJ1-1,ASRLRNENTEAF
-,TRBV28,TRBJ2-1,ASRVENTNEQF
-,TRBV29-1,TRBJ1-4,SVRRGEKLF
-,TRBV30,TRBJ2-7,AWTSDWRYEQY
-,TRBV4-2,TRBJ2-7,ASSQELRVPSHEQY
-,TRBV5-3,TRBJ1-6,ATYSPLH
-,TRBV7-2,TRBJ2-5,ASSLAGGRVETQY
-,TRBV5-1,TRBJ1-1,ASSTRGEVGAF
-,TRBV28,TRBJ2-7,ASSLDVRVYEQY
-,TRBV7-8,TRBJ2-5,ASSFSLARQETQY
-,TRBV7-9,TRBJ2-1,ASSLGGNYNEQF
-,TRBV11-2,TRBJ2-1,ASSPLGNEQF
-,TRBV7-6,TRBJ2-1,ASSLGGSYEQF
-,TRBV6-5,TRBJ2-3,ASSSLGPTDTQY
-,TRBV21-1,TRBJ2-1,ASSKNLAGGPYSYNEQF
-,TRBV28,TRBJ1-1,ASRTGGGAHTEAF
TRBD1,TRBV7-9,TRBJ1-1,SGDWTGVGAF
-,TRBV7-2,TRBJ2-1,ASGRRGNEQF
TRBD1,TRBV6-1,TRBJ1-1,ASDDRGGTEAF
TRBD2,TRBV9,TRBJ2-1,ASSLSGGGYNEQF
-,TRBV7-2,TRBJ2-1,ASSINPLWGAYNEQF
TRBD1,TRBV15,TRBJ2-7,ATSPTRQGPEQY
-,TRBV27,TRBJ2-3,ASSSRAGYSTDTQY
-,TRBV6-6,TRBJ2-6,ASSYLVPGANVLT
-,TRBV27,TRBJ1-5,ASSLEGNKPQH
-,TRBV6-1,TRBJ2-5,AAGRGTILQETQY
TRBD1,TRBV5-4,TRBJ1-1,ASSFPDREGNTEAF
TRBD1,TRBV11-2,TRBJ1-6,ASSRGQGYNSPLH
-,TRBV7-2,TRBJ2-2,ASSLMLAKPGELF
TRBD2,TRBV4-2,TRBJ2-2,ASSQDRGGLGTGELF
-,TRBV4-1,TRBJ1-6,ASSQAGDSPLH
TRBD2,TRBV7-3,TRBJ2-5,ASSLTGGAGETQY
-,TRBV9,TRBJ2-7,ASSVETTSGEQY
-,TRBV29-1,TRBJ2-7,SVALGSRYEQY
TRBD1,TRBV7-8,TRBJ1-4,ASSPGQGGEKLF
-,TRBV30,TRBJ2-3,AWSVERTDTQY
TRBD1,TRBV5-8,TRBJ2-6,ASGQGSSYSGANVLT
-,TRBV10-3,TRBJ2-7,AISEIKTYEQY
TRBD1,TRBV6-1,TRBJ1-1,ASSEARGRTEAF
-,TRBV27,TRBJ1-5,ASSLSGGVYNQPQH
TRBD1,TRBV5-1,TRBJ1-2,ASSQTGGNYGYT
-,TRBV6-6,TRBJ2-5,ASSLGLRETQY
-,TRBV4-3,TRBJ2-1,ASSQLQRLYNEQF
-,TRBV11-1,TRBJ1-1,ASSLPRQNTEAF
-,TRBV2,TRBJ1-6,ASKRNTGSPLH
TRBD1,TRBV5-6,TRBJ1-4,ASSLRFSSGQGHEKLF
TRBD1,TRBV27,TRBJ1-2,ASRTGDGYT
-,TRBV30,TRBJ1-5,AWSALTGAYQPQH
-,TRBV5-4,TRBJ1-2,ASSLVGQSAGYT
TRBD1,TRBV2,TRBJ2-2,ASTGTANTGELF
TRBD2,TRBV6-5,TRBJ2-1,ASWESGTIKGEQF